The T cell receptor beta chain described here comes from a study of CD4 T cells in relation to SARS-CoV-2 and coronaviruses (dated by TCRdb to the early 2020s). For context, the study as a whole: In the ViraFEST assay, PBMCs were cultured with antigen for about eleven days, after which TCR beta CDR3s were sequenced to identify clonal expansions specific to the antigen. The approximately 12 convalescent patients included 8 males and 4 females; two subjects were Hispanic. HLA restriction was mapped for shared crossreactive spike epitopes using patient-derived lymphoblastoid cell lines. A different TCR-beta assay, based on Illumina, was used to sequence expansion assays from other donors in the study. The Adaptive Biotechnologies TCR-sequencing kit was used to sequence samples from a few pre-COVID donors and the naive versus memory experiments, while other data came from Illumina-based sequencing. A median age of approximately 37 years, with a range of about 21 to 72 years, was recorded for the full convalescent cohort of around twelve patients. At the level of individual TCR clonotypes, the study evaluated whether memory CD4+ T cells crossreact between the spike proteins of SARS-CoV-2 and those of common cold coronaviruses. Results and caveats for the whole study, not just this receptor: Since the crossreactivity analysis centred on spike protein, crossreactivity against other viral proteins was not assessed. Naive versus memory sequencing indicated the assay detects memory recall responses rather than primary responses primed during culture. Compared with monoreactive clones, crossreactive clones had significantly weaker SARS-CoV-2-driven expansion, a result consistent with antigenic imprinting. Memory CD4+ clonotypes crossrecognizing SARS-CoV-2 and at least one common cold coronavirus spike were found in 60% to 70% of donors. No donor contributed both pre-pandemic and post-infection samples, which limited tracing the source of pre-existing responses. The study was limited by small numbers of patients and tested TCRs.

CEF-cultured naive and memory CD4+ T cell DNA received survey-level immunoSEQ TCR-beta sequencing. As for how the authors treated the data: During preprocessing, nonproductive sequences were discarded, as were any CDR3s that did not begin with C, did not end with F or W, or were shorter than 7 amino acids. Antigen-specific clonotypes were called with the MANAFEST web app, based on expansion relative to reference and other culture wells. A clone counted as positive if significantly expanded in 2 of 3 replicate wells versus the reference culture at FDR below 0.05. For a clone to be considered positive, significant expansion relative to all other tandem wells and an odds ratio above 5 were also required. Cultured and uncultured naive and memory CD4+ repertoires were searched for CDR3s previously identified as spike- and CEF-reactive. CDR3 homology was quantified as pairwise Levenshtein distance, calculated with the stringdist R package after three terminal residues were trimmed from each end. In TCRdb, the immuneACCESS table is reduced to in-frame sequences with V and J assigned. These tables do not hold every clone; where another copy was compared, an unresolved V gene accounts for under half, and the others remain unexplained. V and J calls plus clone size are reproduced from that table; the DNA served to infer D and trimming. The sample yields about 47,000 clones; roughly 82% were counted once. The ten largest account for 1.4% of the sample.

Naive and memory CD4+ T cells were separated from cryopreserved PBMCs by CD4 enrichment followed by EasySep naive CD4+ T cell enrichment. Sorted naive or memory CD4+ T cells (around 9.4 x 10^4) were grown at a 1:1 ratio with T cell-depleted PBMCs and CEF peptides for less than eleven days. Each peptide culture condition was generally run in triplicate replicate wells. Ficoll-Paque PLUS gradient centrifugation was used to isolate PBMCs from either whole blood or leukapheresis product. PBMCs were either cryopreserved at -140°C or used fresh in the expansion assay. The QIAamp Micro DNA Kit was used to extract genomic DNA from the CD4+ T cells. Based on the germline V gene (reference sequence), the CDR1 and CDR2 sequences are MNHNY and SVGAGI. Cut back by 7 bases and 6 bases, the V and J ends lie 9 bases apart. Including cysteine and phenylalanine, the CDR3 has 11 amino acids. The read is trimmed to its CDR3 DNA, 33 bases read in frame from base 1.

A word on this clone: Its antigen remains unidentified. Per-base quality was not reported, and no clone a single base away is much larger than it.

Sequencing was done on a sample of naive CD4+ T cells from PBMCs, cultured in vitro. In the paper's terms, the cell subset or site label means: naive CD4+ T cells isolated by negative enrichment. The rearranged segments are TRBV6-6 and TRBJ1-1; no confident D gene assignment can be made. The source of this sequence is an adult with COVID-19. The nucleotide sequence reads as follows: TGTGCCAGCATCCTTAGCGCTGAAGCTTTCTTT. This encodes CASILSAEAFF.